Presented here are 27 T cell receptor beta chains from one specimen sequenced in a study of cytomegalovirus exposure and HLA in healthy donors. The PCR made use of 60 Vbeta and 13 Jbeta primers. TCRdb keeps only in-frame clones here, not all; method: immunoSEQ multiplex PCR. The sample lists approximately 220,000 clones; approximately 82% were seen once. Source material: PBMCs. The receptors were gathered from a man aged 18 to 29 in good health and CMV-seronegative.

CDR3 in DNA: TGTGCCAACCAAGCCGGGACAGGGAACACCGGGGAGCTGTTTTTT. Encoded protein: CANQAGTGNTGELFF. This chain uses TRBV28 with TRBJ2-2, with TRBD1 matching 8 bases. The V and J ends lost 10 bases and 1 base, in that order; junction bases with no gene match: 8. Germline assignment: CDR1 MDHEN and CDR2 SYDVKM. The CDR3 has 15 residues.

V and J are TRBV30 and TRBJ2-7; 8 positions match TRBD1. CDR3 size: 12 residues. Germline V gene sequence: CDR1 GTSNPN, CDR2 SVGIG (reference sequence). After removal of 7 bases from V and 6 bases from J, the junction contained 8 bases not matched to a gene. The CDR3 DNA sequence: TGTGCCTCTGGACAGGGACGTGGCGAGCAGTACTTC. This gives the protein CASGQGRGEQYF.

The chain couples TRBV7-3 to TRBJ2-7, with a tentative D call TRBD2 (6 bases). Trimming shortened V by 2 bases and J by 0 bases, and 14 bases separated the two germline ends. CDR3 length: 16 amino acids. Germline CDR1 reads SGHTA; CDR2 reads FQGTGA. The CDR3 DNA is TGTGCCAGCAGCTTATCTCCCCGGGACTTCTCCTACGAGCAGTACTTC. It yields the protein CASSLSPRDFSYEQYF.

This clone has a single count. This chain links TRBV7-3 with TRBJ1-2, with D unresolved. Trimming took 5 bases from V and 5 from J, leaving 12 bases between them. The CDR3 covers 13 residues. CDR1 is SGHTA and CDR2 is FQGTGA in the germline V gene. The CDR3 here is CASSEGVGYGYTF. The CDR3 DNA reads TGTGCCAGCAGCGAAGGCGTCGGGTATGGCTACACCTTC.

This chain connects TRBV15 to TRBJ1-2, with 7 bases identical to TRBD1. The V and J ends lost 1 base and 3 bases, in that order; junction bases with no gene match: 5. Germline V lookup: CDR1 LNHNV, CDR2 YYDKDF (reference sequence). CDR3 length: 15 amino acids. CDR3 amino acids: CATSRGGTADYGYTF. The CDR3 coding sequence is TGTGCCACCAGCAGAGGGGGGACAGCTGACTATGGCTACACCTTC. The whole variable domain, remainder taken from reference TRBV15 and TRBJ1-2, is DAMVIQNPRYQVTQFGKPVTLSCSQTLNHNVMYWYQQKSSQAPKLLFHYYDKDFNNEADTPDNFQSRRPNTSFCFLDIRSPGLGDTAMYLCATSRGGTADYGYTFGSGTRLTVV.

The rearrangement uses TRBV30 and TRBJ2-7; D might be TRBD1 (6 bases). The germline gives CDR1 GTSNPN, CDR2 SVGIG (reference sequence). Between the trimmed V and J ends, which lost 5 bases and 1 base, there was a span of 12 bases. This CDR3 contains 13 residues. CDR3 in DNA: TGTGCCTGGGTACATCAGGGGTCCTACGAGCAGTACTTC. Amino acids: CAWVHQGSYEQYF.

The rearrangement uses TRBV19 and TRBJ2-7; TRBD1 is a possible D gene (6 bases). Trimming pared 5 bases from V and 1 base from J, leaving 15 bases between. CDR3 size: 15 residues. Germline V gives CDR1 LNHDA, CDR2 SQIVND (reference sequence). The CDR3 DNA reads as TGTGCCAGTAGTTCAGTGACAGGATCTTCCTACGAGCAGTACTTC. It translates to CASSSVTGSSYEQYF. Combining the CDR3 with reference TRBV19 and TRBJ2-7 gives the whole variable domain DGGITQSPKYLFRKEGQNVTLSCEQNLNHDAMYWYRQDPGQGLRLIYYSQIVNDFQKGDIAEGYSVSREKKESFPLTVTSAQKNPTAFYLCASSSVTGSSYEQYFGPGTRLTVT.

The chain couples TRBV5-1 to TRBJ2-3; D unresolved. Per the germline V gene, CDR1 is SGHRS and CDR2 is YFSETQ. The CDR3 consists of 14 residues. The ends were cut back, 4 bases at V and 6 bases at J, with 15 bases in the middle. DNA for the CDR3: TGCGCCAGCAGCAGCTCAGGCACCCGGGATACGCAGTATTTT. Translation gives CASSSSGTRDTQYF. The full variable domain, completed using reference TRBV5-1 and TRBJ2-3, is KAGVTQTPRYLIKTRGQQVTLSCSPISGHRSVSWYQQTPGQGLQFLFEYFSETQRNKGNFPGRFSGRQFSNSRSEMNVSTLELGDSALYLCASSSSGTRDTQYFGPGTRLTVL.

This clone occurred once. The rearrangement uses TRBV19 and TRBJ2-7; 11 bases align to TRBD1. The germline gives CDR1 LNHDA, CDR2 SQIVND (reference sequence). The CDR3 is 15 amino acids. V shed 5 bases, J shed 7 bases, and the junction held 10 bases outside the gene matches. The CDR3 protein is CASSGSWTGGGEQYF. In DNA form, the CDR3 reads TGTGCCAGTAGTGGCTCCTGGACAGGGGGCGGAGAGCAGTACTTC.

The chain uses TRBV30 and TRBJ2-7, with TRBD1 matching 7 bases. The germline V gene encodes CDR1 GTSNPN and CDR2 SVGIG (reference sequence). V lost 7 bases to trimming and J lost 0 bases; unmatched junction nucleotides: 6. The CDR3 is made up of 13 amino acids. The CDR3 coding sequence is TGTGCCTCGACCCGGGACAGCTCCTACGAGCAGTACTTC. This gives the protein CASTRDSSYEQYF.

This rearrangement joins TRBV6-1 to TRBJ1-2; 7 bases line up with TRBD1. CDR3 length: 14 residues. After removal of 3 bases from V and 5 bases from J, the junction contained 6 bases not matched to a gene. Per the germline V gene, CDR1 is MNHNS and CDR2 is SASEGT. The CDR3 protein is CASSEWGQFYGYTF. CDR3 DNA: TGTGCCAGCAGTGAGTGGGGACAGTTTTATGGCTACACCTTC.

Comments on this clone: Other DNA variants within this sample encode the same CDR3. Here the CDR3 DNA reads TGTGCCACCAGCAGCGACAGGGATCCTGGAAACACCATATATTTT. This translates into CATSSDRDPGNTIYF. V usage is TRBV15 and J usage is TRBJ1-3; 7 bases line up with TRBD1. The CDR3 is 15 residues long. The germline V gene has CDR1 LNHNV and CDR2 YYDKDF (reference sequence). The trim removed 3 bases at V and 2 bases at J, leaving 4 bases unmatched. Combining the CDR3 with reference TRBV15 and TRBJ1-3 gives the whole variable domain DAMVIQNPRYQVTQFGKPVTLSCSQTLNHNVMYWYQQKSSQAPKLLFHYYDKDFNNEADTPDNFQSRRPNTSFCFLDIRSPGLGDTAMYLCATSSDRDPGNTIYFGEGSWLTVV.

The chain uses TRBV28 and TRBJ1-6, with D possibly matching TRBD1 (6 bases). Germline lookup yields CDR1 MDHEN and CDR2 SYDVKM. The CDR3 covers 15 residues. V was pared by 8 bases and J by 14 bases, with 25 bases between. The CDR3 protein is CASRGTSNFSGTLHF. DNA for the CDR3: TGTGCCAGCCGAGGGACAAGCAATTTTTCGGGTACCCTCCACTTT.

The chain has TRBV6-5 and TRBJ2-3; a possible D gene is TRBD2 (5 bases). There are 16 residues in the CDR3. V was pared by 2 bases and J by 0 bases, with 12 bases between. Germline CDR1 is MNHEY and CDR2 is SVGAGI. CDR3 nucleotide sequence: TGTGCCAGCAGTTACGATCAGACTACGAGCACAGATACGCAGTATTTT. It codes for CASSYDQTTSTDTQYF.

In the case of this clone: Other DNA sequences in the sample encode the same CDR3. The gene calls are TRBV6-5 and TRBJ1-2; maybe TRBD1 (6 bases). Per germline, CDR1 MNHEY and CDR2 SVGAGI. V was cut by 6 bases and J by 2 bases, with 10 bases left in between. This CDR3 comprises 13 residues. This CDR3 is CASRTDSNYGYTF. The CDR3 DNA reads TGTGCCAGCAGAACGGACAGCAACTATGGCTACACCTTC.

The genes are TRBV6-6 and TRBJ2-1; a possible D gene is TRBD2 (6 bases). The CDR3 consists of 13 residues. The germline V and J ends were trimmed by 6 bases and 8 bases, with 14 bases remaining between them. CDR1 is MNHNY and CDR2 is SVGAGI in the germline V gene (reference sequence). The CDR3 region is CASSQTSLHEQFF. The CDR3 coding sequence is TGTGCCAGCAGCCAGACTAGTCTCCATGAGCAGTTCTTC.

The chain joins TRBV19 to TRBJ2-3; 9 nucleotides match TRBD1. Germline-derived CDR1 and CDR2 are LNHDA and SQIVND (reference sequence). The V segment lost 1 base and the J segment 4 bases; nucleotides outside the gene matches: 6. The CDR3 length is 16 residues. The CDR3 DNA sequence: TGTGCCAGTAGTATAGCGGGGACAGGGAGTTCAGATACGCAGTATTTT. Translation: CASSIAGTGSSDTQYF. Full variable domain (missing parts from reference TRBV19 and TRBJ2-3): DGGITQSPKYLFRKEGQNVTLSCEQNLNHDAMYWYRQDPGQGLRLIYYSQIVNDFQKGDIAEGYSVSREKKESFPLTVTSAQKNPTAFYLCASSIAGTGSSDTQYFGPGTRLTVL.

The chain combines TRBV29-1 with TRBJ2-7; no firm D call. Germline CDR1 and CDR2: SQVTM and ANQGSEA. This CDR3 spans 11 amino acids. V lost 4 bases and J 3 bases, leaving 7 bases between the germline ends. The CDR3 DNA sequence: TGCAGCGTTGTCAGTCGCTACGAGCAGTACTTC. Its protein product is CSVVSRYEQYF.

CDR3 in amino acids: CASSTNLETGHNTEAFF. CDR3 DNA: TGTGCCAGTAGTACGAATCTCGAGACAGGGCACAACACTGAAGCTTTCTTT. This chain joins TRBV19 and TRBJ1-1; TRBD1 matches at 7 bases. The V segment lost 4 bases and the J segment 2 bases; nucleotides outside the gene matches: 13. The CDR3 has 17 residues. Per the germline V gene, CDR1 is LNHDA and CDR2 is SQIVND (reference sequence).

This chain connects TRBV6-5 to TRBJ2-5, with 7 positions matching TRBD2. The end of the DNA is better explained by TRBJ2-7, so the J call may be wrong. Germline V gene data show CDR1 as MNHEY and CDR2 as SVGAGI. This CDR3 is 15 amino acids long. CDR3 sequence (DNA): TGTGCCAGCAGTTACTCGCCTAGCGGATCCTACGAGCAGTACTTC. The encoded protein is CASSYSPSGSYEQYF.

This clone has just one count. The chain combines TRBV19 with TRBJ1-1; D ambiguous. The ends were cut back, 3 bases at V and 0 bases at J, with 8 bases in the middle. This CDR3 has 14 residues. CDR1 is LNHDA, CDR2 SQIVND, per germline (reference sequence). CDR3 residues: CASSIGGMNTEAFF. CDR3 in DNA: TGTGCCAGTAGTATCGGAGGAATGAACACTGAAGCTTTCTTT.

The V call is TRBV5-6, the J call TRBJ1-5, with 7 bases fitting TRBD1. This CDR3 comprises 14 residues. J lost 4 bases, V lost 4 bases, and 5 bases had no gene match. Germline V gene data show CDR1 as SGHDT and CDR2 as YYEEEE. The chain's CDR3 is CASSHRDRNQPQHF. CDR3 coding DNA: TGTGCCAGCAGCCACCGGGACAGAAATCAGCCCCAGCATTTT.

J is TRBJ1-5 and V is TRBV28; TRBD1 matches 8 bases. This CDR3 contains 14 residues. CDR1 and CDR2 from the germline V gene are MDHEN and SYDVKM. J gave up 7 bases and V 8 bases, and 10 bases lay outside the gene matches. In nucleotides, the CDR3 is TGTGCCAGCCTCAAGCAGGGGGCTGGGCAGCCCCAGCATTTT. It encodes CASLKQGAGQPQHF.

The chain uses TRBV19 and TRBJ1-4, with D possibly matching TRBD1 (5 bases). The CDR3 has 15 residues. Germline CDR1 is LNHDA and CDR2 is SQIVND (reference sequence). The V end lost 5 bases, the J end lost 3 bases, and 13 bases lay between the germline ends. The CDR3 loop is CASSEIDSSNEKLFF. CDR3 nucleotides: TGTGCCAGTAGTGAAATTGACAGTTCTAATGAAAAACTGTTTTTT.

This clone was observed a few times. The rearrangement joins TRBV5-1 to TRBJ1-1, with 9 bases identical to TRBD1. The CDR3 covers 16 residues. Germline CDR1 and CDR2: SGHRS and YFSETQ. V was pared by 2 bases and J by 0 bases, with 5 bases of the junction left unmatched. CDR3 bases: TGCGCCAGCAGCTTAAACAGGGGGCTTGTGAACACTGAAGCTTTCTTT. Translating gives CASSLNRGLVNTEAFF. The full variable domain, with the rest looked up from reference TRBV5-1 and TRBJ1-1, is KAGVTQTPRYLIKTRGQQVTLSCSPISGHRSVSWYQQTPGQGLQFLFEYFSETQRNKGNFPGRFSGRQFSNSRSEMNVSTLELGDSALYLCASSLNRGLVNTEAFFGQGTRLTVV.

The chain is built from TRBV6-5 and TRBJ1-5; TRBD1 matches 10 bases. The CDR3 extends over 15 amino acids. J lost 6 bases, V lost 5 bases, and 7 bases had no gene match. Germline values: CDR1 MNHEY, CDR2 SVGAGI. The CDR3 sequence: CASSPGQGTGQPQHF. CDR3 DNA: TGTGCCAGCAGTCCGGGACAGGGGACGGGTCAGCCCCAGCATTTT.

The CDR3: CASNPGGDTQYF. The CDR3 nucleotides read TGTGCCAGCAACCCAGGGGGAGATACGCAGTATTTT. This sequence joins TRBV6-5 and TRBJ2-3, with 7 nucleotides matching TRBD1. Per the germline V gene, CDR1 is MNHEY and CDR2 is SVGAGI. There are 12 residues in the CDR3. V lost 7 bases and J lost 5; bases outside the gene matches: 3.